This TCR beta chain was identified during a study of tumor-infiltrating lymphocytes in localized non-small cell lung cancer. Looking at the study overall: The cohort mixed smokers and never-smokers, several histologies, and some post-neoadjuvant-chemotherapy samples.

TCRdb's copy holds only in-frame clones and misses some; the assay was immunoSEQ multiplex PCR. The top ten hold about 8.2% of the sample, which has about 16,000 clones, 70% to 75% seen once. Study-wide findings and caveats: Compared with uninvolved lung, tumors showed higher T cell infiltration by TCRbeta sequencing.

Looked up from germline, CDR1 is GTSNPN and CDR2 is SVGIG (reference sequence). This CDR3 contains 16 residues. V shed 2 bases, J shed 6 bases, and the junction held 9 bases outside the gene matches. In its sample, this clone was seen once. The antigen remains undetermined. The TCR was taken from a human donor with non-small cell lung cancer. The V call is TRBV30, the J call TRBJ2-1; TRBD2 matches at 11 bases. Sequencing was done on a sample of lung tumor tissue. The chain's CDR3 is CAWSRLAGGVFNEQFF. In nucleotides, the CDR3 is TGTGCCTGGAGTCGTCTAGCGGGAGGTGTATTCAATGAGCAGTTCTTC.